What follows is one T cell receptor beta chain and its context. Genomic DNA provided the template from which TCR beta VDJ and CDR3 profiles were obtained. In TCRdb, the reads were re-called with MiXCR into one record per CDR3 protein. This table holds approximately 380,000 distinct CDR3 sequences, 65% to 80% found once. The sample comes from a study of CD8+CD57+ T cells in acquired aplastic anemia. The CDR3 has 14 residues. The germline V gene encodes CDR1 SNHLY and CDR2 FYNNEI. V shed 6 bases and J 8 bases; nucleotides not matched to a gene: 12. The V gene is TRBV2, the J gene TRBJ2-7, with TRBD1 matching 8 bases. This TCR came from a human donor in good health, serving as a control. Material: sorted CD4+, CD8+, or CD8+CD57+ T cells (not recorded which) from PBMCs. The CDR3 nucleotides read TGTGCCAGCAGCGCGCGGGACAGGACCTCCCAGCAGTACTTC. This translates into CASSARDRTSQQYF. Together with reference TRBV2 and TRBJ2-7, the CDR3 gives the full variable domain: EPEVTQTPSHQVTQMGQEVILRCVPISNHLYFYWYRQILGQKVEFLVSFYNNEISEKSEIFDDQFSVERPDGSNFTLKIRSTKLEDSAMYFCASSARDRTSQQYFGPGTRLTVT.